A single sample is the source of the 27 T cell receptor beta chains below, sequenced in a study of T cells in Graves' hyperthyroidism and ophthalmopathy. Researchers amplified the TCR beta CDR3 regions from RNA transcripts. Carried out on the TCR CDR3, a first-round RT-PCR used the HTBI primer set. TCRdb processed the multiplex PCR reads anew with MiXCR; each CDR3 protein has one entry. The sample records approximately 620,000 distinct CDR3 sequences, 16% being singletons. Sequenced input: blood. The receptors derive from a woman aged 40 to 50 with Graves' ophthalmopathy.

This clonotype was observed a few times. The chain joins TRBV12-3 or TRBV12-4 to TRBJ1-5; 7 bases match TRBD1. J lost 0 bases, V lost 3 bases, and 8 bases had no gene match. The CDR3 length is 17 residues. The DNA for the CDR3 is TGTGCCAGCAGTTTCTTCAGGGGGGGGGCTAGCAATCAGCCCCAGCATTTT. This translates into CASSFFRGGASNQPQHF.

This clonotype has ten or more counts. This chain links TRBV6-6 with TRBJ2-2; no firm D call. Trimming removed 2 bases from V and 4 bases from J, with 11 bases in between. CDR3 size: 15 residues. Germline lookup yields CDR1 MNHNY and CDR2 SVGAGI (reference sequence). The CDR3 protein is CASSYPGVGTGELFF. Here the CDR3 DNA reads TGTGCCAGCAGTTACCCGGGCGTCGGCACCGGGGAGCTGTTTTTT.

This clonotype has a count of ten or more. This rearrangement joins TRBV3-1 to TRBJ2-1, with TRBD2 matching 12 bases. Trimming took 0 bases from V and 4 from J; bases not matched to a gene: 1. The CDR3 sequence is 16 residues long. Germline V gives CDR1 LGHDT, CDR2 YNNKEL (reference sequence). This chain's CDR3 is CASSQDGTSGYNEQFF. CDR3 coding DNA: TGTGCCAGCAGCCAAGATGGGACTAGCGGGTACAATGAGCAGTTCTTC.

This clonotype was observed a few times. This rearrangement joins TRBV13 to TRBJ2-5, with D possibly matching TRBD1 (6 bases). The CDR3 is 15 amino acids. Germline V gene lookup returns CDR1 PRHDT and CDR2 FYEKMQ (reference sequence). Trimming removed 5 bases at V and 3 bases at J, with 16 bases between. CDR3 in amino acids: CASSLPGQYKETQYF. CDR3 DNA: TGTGCCAGCAGCCTACCTGGACAGTATAAAGAGACCCAGTACTTC.

The V call is TRBV30, the J call TRBJ2-1, with D maybe TRBD1 (6 bases). V was clipped by 5 bases and J by 2 bases, with 13 bases between them. This CDR3 has 14 residues. Germline V gives CDR1 GTSNPN, CDR2 SVGIG (reference sequence). The CDR3 region is CAWVDRPPYNEQFF. The DNA of the CDR3 is TGTGCCTGGGTAGACAGGCCCCCCTACAATGAGCAGTTCTTC.

There are many counts of this clonotype. This chain links TRBV11-2 with TRBJ2-5; weak D call: TRBD1 (6 bases). The germline V and J ends were trimmed by 3 bases and 2 bases, with 16 bases remaining between them. This CDR3 contains 16 residues. Per germline, CDR1 SGHAT and CDR2 FQNNGV. DNA for the CDR3: TGTGCCAGCAGCTTGCAGGGAGTTAGGGGGCAAGAGACCCAGTACTTC. Protein sequence: CASSLQGVRGQETQYF. The complete variable domain, with remaining parts taken from reference TRBV11-2 and TRBJ2-5, reads EAGVAQSPRYKIIEKRQSVAFWCNPISGHATLYWYQQILGQGPKLLIQFQNNGVVDDSQLPKDRFSAERLKGVDSTLKIQPAKLEDSAVYLCASSLQGVRGQETQYFGPGTRLLVL.

The sample holds many counts of this clonotype. The rearrangement uses TRBV10-3 and TRBJ2-7; perhaps D is TRBD1 or TRBD2 (5 bases each). Germline CDR1 ENHRY, CDR2 SYGVKD. The CDR3 totals 14 residues. V was trimmed by 10 bases and J by 2 bases, leaving 18 bases between them. In DNA, the CDR3 is TGTGCCAGCGGGCCGAGGGACCCGCCCTACGAGCAGTACTTC. This gives the protein CASGPRDPPYEQYF.

This rearrangement joins TRBV18 to TRBJ2-2; 7 positions match TRBD1. The CDR3 covers 15 residues. V gave up 2 bases and J gave up 3 bases; unmatched junction bases: 3. Germline V CDR1 and CDR2: KGHSH, LQKENI. In DNA, the CDR3 is TGTGCCAGCTCACCAGATACAGGGGACACCGGGGAGCTGTTTTTT. It specifies CASSPDTGDTGELFF.

This CDR3 is CSAEPLAGATNEQFF. In nucleotides, the CDR3 is TGCAGTGCTGAACCCTTAGCGGGAGCGACGAATGAGCAGTTCTTC. The chain joins TRBV20-1 to TRBJ2-1; 9 positions agree with TRBD2. CDR1 and CDR2 (germline): DFQATT, SNEGSKA (reference sequence). This CDR3 has 15 residues. The V and J ends lost 5 bases and 7 bases, in that order; junction bases with no gene match: 12.

This clonotype was picked up many times. J is TRBJ1-2 and V is TRBV30; possible D gene TRBD1, 5 bases. In germline, CDR1 is GTSNPN, CDR2 SVGIG (reference sequence). The CDR3 is 12 amino acids. Trimming pared 4 bases from V and 0 bases from J, leaving 6 bases between. CDR3 nucleotide sequence: TGTGCCTGGACAGGGACTAACTATGGCTACACCTTC. The encoded protein is CAWTGTNYGYTF.

This clonotype was found many times. J is TRBJ1-3 and V is TRBV11-2; D perhaps matches TRBD1 (5 bases). V lost 6 bases to trimming and J lost 7 bases, with 16 bases between them. This CDR3 has 14 amino acids. Germline V gene data show CDR1 as SGHAT and CDR2 as FQNNGV. The CDR3 loop is CASRYRLGDNTIYF. For the CDR3, the DNA is TGTGCCAGCAGGTACCGCCTCGGGGACAACACCATATATTTT. Full variable domain (outside the CDR3, taken from reference TRBV11-2 and TRBJ1-3): EAGVAQSPRYKIIEKRQSVAFWCNPISGHATLYWYQQILGQGPKLLIQFQNNGVVDDSQLPKDRFSAERLKGVDSTLKIQPAKLEDSAVYLCASRYRLGDNTIYFGEGSWLTVV.

Only a few counts were recorded for this clonotype. This chain links TRBV7-9 with TRBJ1-1; 9 positions agree with TRBD1. V gave up 4 bases and J gave up 4 bases; unmatched junction bases: 7. Germline CDR1 reads SEHNR; CDR2 reads FQNEAQ (reference sequence). The CDR3 has 15 residues. CDR3 in DNA: TGTGCCAGCAGCTCAGCCGGGACAGGGATCACTGAAGCTTTCTTT. Protein sequence: CASSSAGTGITEAFF.

This clonotype was seen repeatedly, ten times or more. The chain is built from TRBV28 and TRBJ1-5; D is undetermined. The CDR3 is made up of 16 amino acids. Germline V gene sequence: CDR1 MDHEN, CDR2 SYDVKM. Trimming removed 5 bases at V and 4 bases at J, with 18 bases between. The CDR3 nucleotides are TGTGCCAGCAGTCCCTTGGGCCCAGGCTCGAATCAGCCCCAGCATTTT. It yields the protein CASSPLGPGSNQPQHF.

This clonotype was detected only a few times. In DNA, the CDR3 is TGCAGTGCTACCCAAACAGGGAGCAATCAGCCCCAGCATTTT. It specifies CSATQTGSNQPQHF. The rearrangement uses TRBV20-1 and TRBJ1-5; weak D call: TRBD1 (6 bases). V lost 4 bases to trimming and J lost 1 base, with 11 bases between them. The germline V gene has CDR1 DFQATT and CDR2 SNEGSKA (reference sequence). CDR3 length: 14 residues.

Ten or more counts support this clonotype. The genes are TRBV11-3 and TRBJ1-5; TRBD1 is a possible D gene (6 bases). Germline-derived CDR1 and CDR2 are SGHNT and YENEEA. V lost 4 bases and J 5 bases, leaving 21 bases between the germline ends. This CDR3 has 17 residues. The CDR3 here is CASSSRTVKGRDQPQHF. The CDR3 nucleotides are TGTGCCAGCAGCTCACGGACAGTAAAGGGAAGGGATCAGCCCCAGCATTTT.

This sequence joins TRBV9 and TRBJ1-1; 8 bases agree with TRBD1. The CDR3 is 14 amino acids. CDR1 and CDR2 (germline): SGDLS, YYNGEE. J lost 4 bases, V lost 3 bases, and 5 bases had no gene match. This chain's CDR3 is CASSAGQVGTEAFF. CDR3 sequence (DNA): TGTGCCAGCAGCGCGGGACAGGTGGGCACTGAAGCTTTCTTT.

This clonotype was seen more than once but under ten times. This chain uses TRBV24-1 with TRBJ1-1; D may be TRBD1 (5 bases). CDR3 length: 16 residues. Germline loops: CDR1 KGHDR, CDR2 SFDVKD. Trimming stripped 4 bases from V and 2 bases from J, with 16 bases between. CDR3 in amino acids: CATSDPFQTVNTEAFF. The CDR3 DNA follows: TGTGCCACCAGTGACCCCTTTCAGACAGTCAACACTGAAGCTTTCTTT.

This clonotype was observed many times. CDR3 region: CASSFLTALAGGLNTQYF. The DNA of the CDR3 is TGTGCCAGCAGCTTTCTTACCGCCCTAGCGGGGGGGCTGAATACGCAGTATTTT. The rearrangement uses TRBV11-2 and TRBJ2-3; TRBD2 aligns across 12 bases. Losses at the gene ends were 3 bases for V and 7 bases for J; bases not matched to a gene: 14. This CDR3 comprises 18 residues. Germline values: CDR1 SGHAT, CDR2 FQNNGV.

A single count supports this clonotype. This chain joins TRBV20-1 and TRBJ2-2; 10 bases fit TRBD1. The CDR3 sequence is 16 residues long. Germline V gene lookup returns CDR1 DFQATT and CDR2 SNEGSKA (reference sequence). After removal of 2 bases from V and 1 base from J, the junction contained 4 bases not matched to a gene. The CDR3, as DNA: TGCAGTGCTAGATTCGGACAGGGGGAGAACACCGGGGAGCTGTTTTTT. Residues: CSARFGQGENTGELFF.

This clonotype has more than one count but fewer than ten. This CDR3 reads CASSPGTPSSDEQFF. In DNA form, the CDR3 reads TGTGCCAGCAGCCCCGGGACTCCGTCCTCGGATGAGCAGTTCTTC. V is TRBV6-2 or TRBV6-3 and J is TRBJ2-1; TRBD2 might be the D (6 bases). This CDR3 is 15 amino acids long. The ends were cut back, 6 bases at V and 8 bases at J, with 20 bases in the middle. Germline V lookup: CDR1 MNHEY, CDR2 SVGEGT.

This clonotype was counted between two and nine times. The chain couples TRBV12-3 or TRBV12-4 to TRBJ2-1, with D tentatively TRBD1 (6 bases). V shed 2 bases and J shed 7 bases, with 15 bases lying between them. The CDR3 extends over 15 amino acids. This CDR3 reads CASSLFEGQGNEQFF. The CDR3 coding sequence is TGTGCCAGCAGTTTATTTGAAGGCCAGGGGAATGAGCAGTTCTTC.

This clonotype showed up many times. The chain is built from TRBV5-1 and TRBJ1-4; 9 nucleotides agree with TRBD1. Per the germline V gene, CDR1 is SGHRS and CDR2 is YFSETQ. Germline trimming cut 5 bases from V and 7 bases from J; bases unmatched to any gene: 6. There are 14 residues in the CDR3. The CDR3 sequence: CASSTGTGSEKLFF. DNA for the CDR3: TGCGCCAGCAGTACCGGGACAGGGAGTGAAAAACTGTTTTTT.

The chain has TRBV20-1 and TRBJ2-2; TRBD2 might be the D (7 bases). Per germline, CDR1 DFQATT and CDR2 SNEGSKA (reference sequence). CDR3 length: 13 amino acids. The DNA for the CDR3 is TGCAGCTTAGGGGGGGCCGACACCGGGGAGCTGTTTTTT. It codes for CSLGGADTGELFF.

The V and J genes are TRBV9 and TRBJ2-7; TRBD1 is a possible D gene (6 bases). The germline V and J ends were trimmed by 3 bases and 7 bases, with 17 bases remaining between them. The CDR3 length is 14 residues. Per the germline V gene, CDR1 is SGDLS and CDR2 is YYNGEE. DNA for the CDR3: TGTGCCAGCAGCGGAGGGGCGTTTCAGGGGGAGCAGTACTTC. Translating gives CASSGGAFQGEQYF.

This clonotype was counted ten times or more. V is TRBV3-1 and J is TRBJ2-2; tentative D call: TRBD1 (6 bases). The V and J ends lost 3 bases and 0 bases respectively, with 11 bases between them. CDR1 and CDR2 from the germline V gene are LGHDT and YNNKEL (reference sequence). This CDR3 has 16 residues. The CDR3: CASSHRGNANTGELFF. The CDR3 nucleotides read TGTGCCAGCAGCCATAGGGGGAACGCGAACACCGGGGAGCTGTTTTTT.

J is TRBJ1-2 and V is TRBV7-9; 7 bases map to TRBD1. CDR3 length: 11 amino acids. The germline gives CDR1 SEHNR, CDR2 FQNEAQ (reference sequence). The J segment lost 11 bases and the V segment lost 5 bases, leaving 5 bases of the junction unmatched. The CDR3 bases are TGTGCCAGCAGCCTGAACAGGGGTTACACCTTC. This encodes CASSLNRGYTF.

This clonotype has a handful of counts. It is unclear where the CDR3 begins or ends on the DNA, so no DNA is shown, and the CDR3 is as TCRdb lists it. The chain uses TRBV4-2 and TRBJ2-7; whether TRBD1, the table's D call, matches the DNA was not checked. Both ends counted, the CDR3 spans 17 residues. Germline V gives CDR1 LGHNA, CDR2 YNFKEQ. The CDR3 loop reads CASSLRAGTGNSYEQYF.